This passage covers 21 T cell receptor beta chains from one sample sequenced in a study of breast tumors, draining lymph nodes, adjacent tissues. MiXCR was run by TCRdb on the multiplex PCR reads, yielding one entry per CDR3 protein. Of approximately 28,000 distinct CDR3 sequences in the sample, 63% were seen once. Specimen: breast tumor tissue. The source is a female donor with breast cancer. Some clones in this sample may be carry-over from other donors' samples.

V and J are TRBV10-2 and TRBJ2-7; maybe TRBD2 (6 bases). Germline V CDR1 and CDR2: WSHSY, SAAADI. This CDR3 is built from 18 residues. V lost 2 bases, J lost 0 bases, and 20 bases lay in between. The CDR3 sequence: CASSENPFGSRPSYEQYF. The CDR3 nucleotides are TGCGCCAGCAGTGAGAATCCTTTCGGGAGCAGACCCTCCTACGAGCAGTACTTC.

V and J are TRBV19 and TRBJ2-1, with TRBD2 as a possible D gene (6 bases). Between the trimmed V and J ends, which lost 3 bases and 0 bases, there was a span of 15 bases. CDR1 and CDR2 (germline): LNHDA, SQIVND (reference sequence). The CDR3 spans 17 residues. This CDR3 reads CASSIGGGLSSYNEQFF. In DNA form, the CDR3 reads TGTGCCAGTAGTATCGGTGGGGGGTTGAGCTCCTACAATGAGCAGTTCTTC.

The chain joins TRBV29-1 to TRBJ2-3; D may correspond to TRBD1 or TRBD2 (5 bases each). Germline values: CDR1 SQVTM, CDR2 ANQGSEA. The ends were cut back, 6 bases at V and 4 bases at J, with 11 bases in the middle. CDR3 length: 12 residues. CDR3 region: CSVAGTADTQYF. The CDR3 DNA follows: TGCAGCGTGGCCGGGACGGCAGATACGCAGTATTTT.

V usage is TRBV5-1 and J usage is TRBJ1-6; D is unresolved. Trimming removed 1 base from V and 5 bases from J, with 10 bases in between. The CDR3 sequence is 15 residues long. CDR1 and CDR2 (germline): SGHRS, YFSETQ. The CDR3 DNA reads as TGCGCCAGCAGCTTGTGGCAGCGAAATAATTCACCCCTCCACTTT. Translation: CASSLWQRNNSPLHF.

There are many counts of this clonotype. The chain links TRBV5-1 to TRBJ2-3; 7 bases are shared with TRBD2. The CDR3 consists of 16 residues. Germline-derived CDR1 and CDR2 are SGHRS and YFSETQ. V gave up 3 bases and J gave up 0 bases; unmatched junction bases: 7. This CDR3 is CASSYGTIPSTDTQYF. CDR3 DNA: TGCGCCAGCAGCTACGGGACTATTCCTAGCACAGATACGCAGTATTTT.

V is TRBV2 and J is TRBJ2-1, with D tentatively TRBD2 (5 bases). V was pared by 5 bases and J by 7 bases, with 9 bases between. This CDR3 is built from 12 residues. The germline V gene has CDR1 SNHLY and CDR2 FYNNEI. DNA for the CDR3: TGTGCCAGCAGTATGACGGGGAATGAGCAGTTCTTC. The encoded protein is CASSMTGNEQFF.

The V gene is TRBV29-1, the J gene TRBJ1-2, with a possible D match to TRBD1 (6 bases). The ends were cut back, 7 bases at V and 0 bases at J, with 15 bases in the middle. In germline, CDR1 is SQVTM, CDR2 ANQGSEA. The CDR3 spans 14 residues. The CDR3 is CSADRTATNYGYTF. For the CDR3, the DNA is TGCAGCGCTGACAGGACAGCCACTAACTATGGCTACACCTTC.

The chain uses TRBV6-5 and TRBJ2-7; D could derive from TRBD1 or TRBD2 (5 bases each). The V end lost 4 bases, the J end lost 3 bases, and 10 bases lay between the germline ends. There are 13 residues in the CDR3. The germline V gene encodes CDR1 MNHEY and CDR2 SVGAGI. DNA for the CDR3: TGTGCCAGCAGTTGGGGACCCAGCTACGAGCAGTACTTC. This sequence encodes CASSWGPSYEQYF.

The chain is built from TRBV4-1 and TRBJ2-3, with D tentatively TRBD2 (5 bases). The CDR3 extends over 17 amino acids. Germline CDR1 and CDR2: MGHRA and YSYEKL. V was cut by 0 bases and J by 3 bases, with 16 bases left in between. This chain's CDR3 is CASSQDSSGLGTDTQYF. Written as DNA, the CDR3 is TGCGCCAGCAGCCAAGATTCAAGCGGCCTTGGTACAGATACGCAGTATTTT.

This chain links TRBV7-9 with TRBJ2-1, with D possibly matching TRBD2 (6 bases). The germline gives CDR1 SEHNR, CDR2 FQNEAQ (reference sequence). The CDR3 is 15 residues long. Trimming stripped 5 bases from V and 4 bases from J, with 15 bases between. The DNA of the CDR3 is TGTGCCAGCAGCCCACTAGCCCCCACTTACAATGAGCAGTTCTTC. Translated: CASSPLAPTYNEQFF.

In DNA form, the CDR3 reads TGCAGTGCTAGAGATCCCCAGCGGGAGGGTTACGAGCAGTACTTC. The encoded protein is CSARDPQREGYEQYF. This chain connects TRBV20-1 to TRBJ2-7; 10 nucleotides line up with TRBD2. V lost 0 bases to trimming and J lost 4 bases; unmatched junction nucleotides: 6. CDR3 size: 15 residues. Germline CDR1 DFQATT, CDR2 SNEGSKA (reference sequence).

CDR3 loop: CASSSGGTGGIYEQYF. The CDR3 DNA follows: TGTGCCAGCAGCTCCGGGGGGACAGGGGGAATCTACGAGCAGTACTTC. This sequence joins TRBV7-8 and TRBJ2-7, with 11 bases aligning to TRBD1. The CDR3 sequence is 16 residues long. Germline CDR1 SGHVS, CDR2 FQNEAQ. The V segment lost 4 bases and the J segment 3 bases; nucleotides outside the gene matches: 8.

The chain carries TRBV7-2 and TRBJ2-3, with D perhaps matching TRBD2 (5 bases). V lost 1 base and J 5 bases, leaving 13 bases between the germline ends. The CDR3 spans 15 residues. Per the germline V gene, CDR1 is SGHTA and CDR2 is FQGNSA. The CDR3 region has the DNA TGTGCCAGCAGCTTAGGGGCCATTGCGGGAGATACGCAGTATTTT. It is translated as CASSLGAIAGDTQYF.

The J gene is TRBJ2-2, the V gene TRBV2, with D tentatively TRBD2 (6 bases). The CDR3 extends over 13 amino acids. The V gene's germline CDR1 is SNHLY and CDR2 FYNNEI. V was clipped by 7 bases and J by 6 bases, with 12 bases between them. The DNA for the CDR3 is TGTGCCAGCACCCTTTCGGGAGCCGGGGAGCTGTTTTTT. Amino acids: CASTLSGAGELFF.

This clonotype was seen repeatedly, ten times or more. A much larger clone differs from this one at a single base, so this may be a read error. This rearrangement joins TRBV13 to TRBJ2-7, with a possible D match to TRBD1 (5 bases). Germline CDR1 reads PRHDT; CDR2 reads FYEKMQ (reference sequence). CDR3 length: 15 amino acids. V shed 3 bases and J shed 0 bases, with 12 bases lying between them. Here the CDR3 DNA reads TGTGCCAGCAGCTTCCACAGGAGCTACTCCTACGAGCAGTACTTC. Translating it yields CASSFHRSYSYEQYF.

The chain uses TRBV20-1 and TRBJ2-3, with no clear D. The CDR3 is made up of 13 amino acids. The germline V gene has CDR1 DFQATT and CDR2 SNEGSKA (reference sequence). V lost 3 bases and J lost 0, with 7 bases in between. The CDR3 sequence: CSASAASTDTQYF. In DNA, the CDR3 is TGCAGTGCTAGTGCGGCTAGCACAGATACGCAGTATTTT.

CDR3 sequence (DNA): TGTGCCAGCAGCTCGAGGACGGGTTTGGAAGGGACCCAGTACTTC. It specifies CASSSRTGLEGTQYF. V is TRBV7-9 and J is TRBJ2-5; D call uncertain. V was clipped by 4 bases and J by 7 bases, with 19 bases between them. From germline, CDR1 is SEHNR and CDR2 FQNEAQ (reference sequence). CDR3 length: 15 amino acids.

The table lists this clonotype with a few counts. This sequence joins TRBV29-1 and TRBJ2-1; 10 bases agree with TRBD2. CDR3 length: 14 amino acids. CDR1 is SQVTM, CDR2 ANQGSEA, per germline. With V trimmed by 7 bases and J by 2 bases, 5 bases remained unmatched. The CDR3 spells CSAMSGRAYNEQFF. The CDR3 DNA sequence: TGCAGCGCAATGAGCGGGAGGGCCTACAATGAGCAGTTCTTC.

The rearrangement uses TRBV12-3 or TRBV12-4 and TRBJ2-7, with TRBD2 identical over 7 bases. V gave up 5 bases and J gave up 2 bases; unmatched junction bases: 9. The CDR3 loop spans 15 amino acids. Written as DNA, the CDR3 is TGTGCCAGCAGTCGCTCCGGGACTATAACCTACGAGCAGTACTTC. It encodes CASSRSGTITYEQYF.

CDR3 region: CASSVATYSPLHF. The CDR3 DNA sequence: TGTGCCAGCAGCGTAGCTACGTATTCACCCCTCCACTTT. The chain links TRBV9 to TRBJ1-6, with D unresolved. Trimming removed 0 bases from V and 8 bases from J, with 6 bases in between. The CDR3 is 13 residues long. Looked up from germline, CDR1 is SGDLS and CDR2 is YYNGEE.

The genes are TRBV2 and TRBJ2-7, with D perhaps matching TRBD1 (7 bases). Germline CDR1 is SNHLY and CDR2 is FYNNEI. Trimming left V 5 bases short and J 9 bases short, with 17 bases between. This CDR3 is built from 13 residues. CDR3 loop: CASSYETGRGQYF. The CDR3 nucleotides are TGTGCCAGCAGTTACGAGACAGGGCGGGGGCAGTACTTC.